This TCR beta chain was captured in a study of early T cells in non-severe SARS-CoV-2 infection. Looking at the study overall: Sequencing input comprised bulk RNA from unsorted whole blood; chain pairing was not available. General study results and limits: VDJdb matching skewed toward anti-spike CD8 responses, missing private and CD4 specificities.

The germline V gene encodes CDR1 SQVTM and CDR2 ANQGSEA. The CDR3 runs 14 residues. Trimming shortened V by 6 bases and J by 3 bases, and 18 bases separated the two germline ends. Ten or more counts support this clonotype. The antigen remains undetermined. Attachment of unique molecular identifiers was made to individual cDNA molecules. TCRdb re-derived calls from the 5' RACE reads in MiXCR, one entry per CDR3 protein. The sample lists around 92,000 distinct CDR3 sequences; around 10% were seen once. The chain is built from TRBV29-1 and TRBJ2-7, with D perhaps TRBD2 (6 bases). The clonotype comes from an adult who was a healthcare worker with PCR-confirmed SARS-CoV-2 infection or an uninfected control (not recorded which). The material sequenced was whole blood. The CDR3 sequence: CSVKEGRASYEQYF. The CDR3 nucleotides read TGCAGCGTCAAGGAGGGTAGGGCAAGCTACGAGCAGTACTTC.